A single sample gave rise to the 17 T cell receptor beta chains below, sequenced in a study of cytomegalovirus exposure and HLA in healthy donors (dated by TCRdb to 2016 to 2017). The library was produced with the immunoSEQ multiplex PCR assay. For the multiplex PCR, a mixture combining 60 forward primers for TCR Vbeta segments and 13 reverse primers for TCR Jbeta segments was used. In its TCRdb copy, this immuneACCESS table keeps in-frame sequences only and misses some clones. Where compared with another copy, unresolved V genes explain less than half of these, and the others have no known cause. This sample's records show tens of thousands of clones. Clones ranked in the top ten supply approximately 8.9% of the sample. Sequencing used PBMCs. Receptors were obtained from a man in his forties or fifties in good health and CMV-seropositive.

The chain recombines TRBV6-5 with TRBJ1-3, with TRBD1 identical over 7 bases. Germline CDR1 is MNHEY and CDR2 is SVGAGI. V gave up 5 bases and J gave up 2 bases; unmatched junction bases: 6. The CDR3 totals 15 residues. For the CDR3, the DNA is TGTGCCAGCAGTCAACAGGGGCTCGCTGGAAACACCATATATTTT. Its translation is CASSQQGLAGNTIYF.

This sequence joins TRBV28 and TRBJ1-5; D ambiguous. Trimming took 3 bases from V and 5 from J, leaving 5 bases between them. The CDR3 totals 12 residues. CDR1 and CDR2 from the germline V gene are MDHEN and SYDVKM. The CDR3 sequence is CASSLVDQPQHF. In DNA, the CDR3 is TGTGCCAGCAGTTTGGTAGATCAGCCCCAGCATTTT.

The CDR3: CASSFRLAGGGYNEQFF. The CDR3 nucleotides are TGTGCCAGCAGCTTTCGACTAGCGGGAGGAGGCTACAATGAGCAGTTCTTC. This chain connects TRBV5-5 to TRBJ2-1; 13 positions agree with TRBD2. CDR1 is SGHKS and CDR2 is YYEKEE in the germline V gene (reference sequence). The J segment lost 3 bases and the V segment lost 2 bases, leaving 5 bases of the junction unmatched. The CDR3 runs 17 residues.

Note on this clone: A junction end diverges from the germline sequence, so it may reflect a read error. The genes are TRBV7-7 and TRBJ2-1; D may be TRBD1 (5 bases). The CDR3 length is 16 residues. Germline CDR1 reads SSHAT; CDR2 reads FNYEAQ (reference sequence). The CDR3 reads CASSLGRTWSVNEQFF. CDR3 DNA sequence: TGTGCTAGCAGCTTAGGTCGGACATGGTCCGTTAATGAGCAGTTCTTC.

The gene calls are TRBV18 and TRBJ2-3; 8 bases match TRBD1. The germline V gene has CDR1 KGHSH and CDR2 LQKENI. The V and J ends lost 4 bases and 3 bases, in that order; junction bases with no gene match: 3. The CDR3 extends over 14 amino acids. CDR3 in amino acids: CASSLDRATDTQYF. The CDR3 DNA reads as TGTGCCAGCTCACTGGACAGGGCTACAGATACGCAGTATTTT.

The gene calls are TRBV15 and TRBJ1-1, with D unresolved. This CDR3 is 11 amino acids long. Germline assignment: CDR1 LNHNV and CDR2 YYDKDF (reference sequence). The V and J ends lost 1 base and 8 bases respectively, with 5 bases between them. For the CDR3, the DNA is TGTGCCACCAGCAGAGGCCTAGAAGCTTTCTTT. This gives the protein CATSRGLEAFF.

The gene calls are TRBV18 and TRBJ1-6; a possible D gene is TRBD1 (5 bases). CDR3 size: 17 residues. Per the germline V gene, CDR1 is KGHSH and CDR2 is LQKENI. V lost 5 bases and J lost 4, with 18 bases in between. The CDR3: CASSEDTGWGYNSPLHF. The DNA of the CDR3 is TGTGCCAGCTCAGAAGATACAGGTTGGGGTTATAATTCACCCCTCCACTTT.

The chain carries TRBV6-5 and TRBJ2-1, with D tentatively TRBD1 (5 bases). There are 13 residues in the CDR3. V was shortened by 6 bases and J by 8 bases, with 14 bases between the two germline ends. Germline lookup yields CDR1 MNHEY and CDR2 SVGAGI. The CDR3: CASRGPPNHEQFF. The CDR3 coding sequence is TGTGCCAGCAGGGGGCCCCCAAATCATGAGCAGTTCTTC.

The CDR3 spells CASGRDREALEQYF. The CDR3 DNA is TGTGCCAGCGGGAGGGACAGGGAGGCCCTCGAGCAGTACTTC. The gene calls are TRBV6-5 and TRBJ2-7; 9 bases fit TRBD1. Germline V gene sequence: CDR1 MNHEY, CDR2 SVGAGI. This CDR3 comprises 14 residues. Trimming removed 8 bases from V and 6 bases from J; junction bases left unmatched: 11.

The rearrangement uses TRBV11-2 and TRBJ1-1; 9 bases map to TRBD1. Germline CDR1 SGHAT, CDR2 FQNNGV. Unmatched junction bases numbered 11, after V lost 5 bases and J lost 7 bases. This CDR3 contains 15 residues. This CDR3 reads CASSTTGGAVFEAFF. The CDR3 DNA sequence: TGTGCCAGCAGCACCACAGGGGGCGCGGTATTTGAAGCTTTCTTT. The full variable domain, in which reference TRBV11-2 and TRBJ1-1 provide the parts outside the CDR3, is EAGVAQSPRYKIIEKRQSVAFWCNPISGHATLYWYQQILGQGPKLLIQFQNNGVVDDSQLPKDRFSAERLKGVDSTLKIQPAKLEDSAVYLCASSTTGGAVFEAFFGQGTRLTVV.

CDR3 loop: CATRRGMGWTEAFF. The CDR3 coding sequence is TGCGCCACCCGAAGGGGAATGGGCTGGACTGAAGCTTTCTTT. The genes are TRBV4-1 and TRBJ1-1; a weak D match, TRBD1 (5 bases). The CDR3 has 14 residues. Between the trimmed V and J ends, which lost 10 bases and 5 bases, there was a span of 20 bases. Germline V gene data show CDR1 as MGHRA and CDR2 as YSYEKL.

The chain recombines TRBV2 with TRBJ1-2; D may be TRBD1 (5 bases). Looked up from germline, CDR1 is SNHLY and CDR2 is FYNNEI. Trimming removed 3 bases at V and 8 bases at J, with 13 bases between. The CDR3 is made up of 13 amino acids. CDR3 nucleotides: TGTGCCAGCAGTGATCGGGGGAGGAGCGGCTACACCTTC. Translated: CASSDRGRSGYTF.

The chain has TRBV28 and TRBJ1-5; 9 nucleotides align to TRBD1. The germline V gene encodes CDR1 MDHEN and CDR2 SYDVKM. The CDR3 contains 14 residues. With 7 bases clipped from V and 5 bases from J, the junction kept 6 bases outside the gene matches. The CDR3 spells CASIRTGDYQPQHF. CDR3 nucleotides: TGTGCCAGCATTAGGACAGGGGATTATCAGCCCCAGCATTTT.

This chain joins TRBV18 and TRBJ1-5; D may be TRBD1 (6 bases). CDR3 size: 15 residues. Germline CDR1 and CDR2: KGHSH and LQKENI. V lost 6 bases to trimming and J lost 3 bases, with 15 bases between them. CDR3 sequence (DNA): TGTGCCAGCTCCCCGGACGGGGGGCTCAATCAGCCCCAGCATTTT. Its translation is CASSPDGGLNQPQHF.

The rearrangement joins TRBV6-8 to TRBJ1-1, with TRBD1 as a possible D gene (6 bases). V dropped 7 bases and J dropped 1 base, with 16 bases sitting between them. CDR1 MNHGY and CDR2 SAAAGT come from the germline V gene. The CDR3 is 15 residues long. The CDR3: CASTYPGQRNTEAFF. Written as DNA, the CDR3 is TGTGCCAGCACCTACCCAGGACAGCGGAACACTGAAGCTTTCTTT.

The rearrangement uses TRBV4-1 and TRBJ2-2, with a weak D call TRBD2 (5 bases). V was trimmed by 8 bases and J by 5 bases, leaving 12 bases between them. Germline CDR1 is MGHRA and CDR2 is YSYEKL. The length of the CDR3 is 13 residues. For the CDR3, the DNA is TGCGCCAGCGGTCTGACGGGGACCGGGGAGCTGTTTTTT. Residues: CASGLTGTGELFF.

The CDR3 loop reads CASSITGLAGHEQFF. The CDR3 nucleotides read TGTGCCAGCAGCATTACGGGACTAGCGGGACATGAGCAGTTCTTC. The chain uses TRBV7-9 and TRBJ2-1, with TRBD2 matching over 13 bases. This CDR3 comprises 15 residues. V was clipped by 5 bases and J by 8 bases; unmatched bases: 6. Germline V gene data show CDR1 as SEHNR and CDR2 as FQNEAQ (reference sequence). Variable domain in full (rest from reference TRBV7-9 and TRBJ2-1): DTGVSQNPRHKITKRGQNVTFRCDPISEHNRLYWYRQTLGQGPEFLTYFQNEAQLEKSRLLSDRFSAERPKGSFSTLEIQRTEQGDSAMYLCASSITGLAGHEQFFGPGTRLTVL.